Sequencing of this T cell receptor beta chain was carried out in a study of T cells in Graves' hyperthyroidism and ophthalmopathy. J lost 5 bases, V lost 5 bases, and 11 bases had no gene match. CDR3 size: 16 residues. Germline V gene data show CDR1 as MDHEN and CDR2 as SYDVKM. TCR beta CDR3 regions were amplified from RNA transcripts. The HTBI primer set drove a first-round RT-PCR of the TCR CDR3. In TCRdb, the multiplex PCR reads were re-called with MiXCR into one record per CDR3 protein. In the table there are about 610,000 distinct CDR3 sequences, roughly 14% of which are singletons. Patients with ophthalmopathy all had a Clinical Activity Score of at least 3, a NOSPECS grade of at least 4 and duration under 3 months. The study excluded patients with uncontrolled infection, other autoimmune disease, pregnancy or lactation. This sample holds PBMCs from 10 ml fresh peripheral blood. This clonotype was counted at least ten times.

Sequencing was carried out using blood. This sequence was found in a woman in her thirties or forties with Graves' ophthalmopathy. The chain is built from TRBV28 and TRBJ2-7, with TRBD2 identical over 11 bases. The CDR3 DNA sequence: TGTGCCAGCAGTGCGCCGGGACTAGCGGCCCTAGACGAGCAGTACTTC. This codes for CASSAPGLAALDEQYF.